This T cell receptor (beta chain) was captured in a study of identical twins. The CDR3 is 10 residues long. Trimming pared 10 bases from V and 7 bases from J, leaving 9 bases between. The germline V gene has CDR1 MNHEY and CDR2 SVGAGI. Via MiXCR, TCRdb re-called the 5' RACE reads, giving one row per CDR3 protein. The sample includes approximately 490,000 distinct CDR3 sequences, 20% to 25% of them seen just once. Turning to this clonotype: The antigen remains unidentified.

Findings and limits, study-wide: Diverse VJ usage suggested most zero-insertion clonotypes were not invariant T cells.

The same data also went into a second study, on yellow fever vaccine responses in identical twins.

The source is a woman under 30 in good health. The sequenced material came from CD4+ T cells sorted from blood. V is TRBV6-5 and J is TRBJ2-3; a weak D match, TRBD1 (7 bases). CDR3: CATGGNTQYF. As DNA, the CDR3 is TGTGCCACAGGGGGGAATACGCAGTATTTT.